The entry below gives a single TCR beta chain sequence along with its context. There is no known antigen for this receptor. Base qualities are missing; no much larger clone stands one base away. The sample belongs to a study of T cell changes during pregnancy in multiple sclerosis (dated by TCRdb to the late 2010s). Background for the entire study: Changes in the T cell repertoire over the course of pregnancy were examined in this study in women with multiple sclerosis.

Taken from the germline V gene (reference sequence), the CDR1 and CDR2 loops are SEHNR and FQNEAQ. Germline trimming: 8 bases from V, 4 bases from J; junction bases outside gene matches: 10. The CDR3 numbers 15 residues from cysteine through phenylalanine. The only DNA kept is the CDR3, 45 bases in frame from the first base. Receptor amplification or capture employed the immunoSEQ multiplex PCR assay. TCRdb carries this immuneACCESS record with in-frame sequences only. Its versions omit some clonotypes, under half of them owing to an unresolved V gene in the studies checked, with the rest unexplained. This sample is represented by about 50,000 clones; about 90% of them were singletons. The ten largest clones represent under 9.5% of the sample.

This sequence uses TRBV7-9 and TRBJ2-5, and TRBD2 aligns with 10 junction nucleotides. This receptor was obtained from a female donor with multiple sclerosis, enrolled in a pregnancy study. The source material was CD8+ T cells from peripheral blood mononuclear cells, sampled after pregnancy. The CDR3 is CASRDSSGRAETQYF. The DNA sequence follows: TGTGCCAGCCGAGACTCGAGCGGGAGGGCAGAGACCCAGTACTTC.